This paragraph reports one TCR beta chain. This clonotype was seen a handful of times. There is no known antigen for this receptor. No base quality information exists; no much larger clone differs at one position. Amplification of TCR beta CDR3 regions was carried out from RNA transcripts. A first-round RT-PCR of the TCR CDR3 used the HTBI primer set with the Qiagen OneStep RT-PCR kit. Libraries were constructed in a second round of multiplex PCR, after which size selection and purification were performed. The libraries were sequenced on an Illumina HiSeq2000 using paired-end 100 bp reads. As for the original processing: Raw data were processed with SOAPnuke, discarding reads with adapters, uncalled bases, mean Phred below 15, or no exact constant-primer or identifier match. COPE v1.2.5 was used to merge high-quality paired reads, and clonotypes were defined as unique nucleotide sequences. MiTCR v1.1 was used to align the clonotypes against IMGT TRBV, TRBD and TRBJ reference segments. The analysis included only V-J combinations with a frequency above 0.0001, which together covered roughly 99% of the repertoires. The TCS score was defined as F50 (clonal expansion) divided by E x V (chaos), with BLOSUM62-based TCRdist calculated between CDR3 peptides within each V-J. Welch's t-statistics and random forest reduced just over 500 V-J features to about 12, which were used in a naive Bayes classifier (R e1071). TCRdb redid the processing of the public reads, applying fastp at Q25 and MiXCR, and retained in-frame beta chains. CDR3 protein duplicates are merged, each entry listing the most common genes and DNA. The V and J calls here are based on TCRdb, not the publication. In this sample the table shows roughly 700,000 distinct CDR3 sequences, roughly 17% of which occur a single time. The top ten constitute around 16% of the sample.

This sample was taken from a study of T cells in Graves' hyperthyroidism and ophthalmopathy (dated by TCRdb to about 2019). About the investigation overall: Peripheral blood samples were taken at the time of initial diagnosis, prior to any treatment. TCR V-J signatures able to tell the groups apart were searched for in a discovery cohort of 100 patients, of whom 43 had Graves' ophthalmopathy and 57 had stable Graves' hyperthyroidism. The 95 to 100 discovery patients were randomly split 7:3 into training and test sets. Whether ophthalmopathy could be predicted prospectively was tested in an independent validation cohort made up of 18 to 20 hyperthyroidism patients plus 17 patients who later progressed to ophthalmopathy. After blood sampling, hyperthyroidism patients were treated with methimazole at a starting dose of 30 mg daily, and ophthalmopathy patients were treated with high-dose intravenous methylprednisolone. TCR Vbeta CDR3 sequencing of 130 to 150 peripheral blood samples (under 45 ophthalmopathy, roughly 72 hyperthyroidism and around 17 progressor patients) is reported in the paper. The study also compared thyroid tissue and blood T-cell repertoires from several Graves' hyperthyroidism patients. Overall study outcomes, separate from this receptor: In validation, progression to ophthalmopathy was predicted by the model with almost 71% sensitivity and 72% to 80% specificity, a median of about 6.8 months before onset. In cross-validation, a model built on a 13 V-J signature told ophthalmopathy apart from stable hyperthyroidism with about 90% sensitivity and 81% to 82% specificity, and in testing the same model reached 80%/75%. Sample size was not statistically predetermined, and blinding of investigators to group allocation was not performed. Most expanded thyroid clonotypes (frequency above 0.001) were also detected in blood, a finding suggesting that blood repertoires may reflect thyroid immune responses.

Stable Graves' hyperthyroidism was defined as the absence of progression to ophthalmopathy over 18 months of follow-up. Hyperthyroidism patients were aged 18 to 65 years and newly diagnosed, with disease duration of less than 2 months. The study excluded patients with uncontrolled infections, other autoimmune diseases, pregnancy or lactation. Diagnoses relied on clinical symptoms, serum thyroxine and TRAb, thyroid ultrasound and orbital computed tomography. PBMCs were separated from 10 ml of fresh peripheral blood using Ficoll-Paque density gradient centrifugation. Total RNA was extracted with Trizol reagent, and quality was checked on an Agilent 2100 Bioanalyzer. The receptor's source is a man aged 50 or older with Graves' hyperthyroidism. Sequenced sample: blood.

The nucleotide sequence reads as follows: TGCAGCGTTGAAGGAGGGGTATATAAGGGAATGCAGGATGAGCAGTTCTTC. Translated, this is CSVEGGVYKGMQDEQFF. This chain joins TRBV29-1 to TRBJ2-1; the D call is possibly TRBD1 or TRBD2, each sharing 5 bases. Inclusive of the bounding cysteine and phenylalanine, the CDR3 is 17 residues long. Just CDR3 DNA is preserved here, 51 bases in frame from base 1. Trimming costs V 1 base and J 8 bases, and their ends lie 24 bases apart. CDR1 is given as SQVTM and CDR2 as ANQGSEA, both from the germline V gene.